These 9 T cell receptor beta chains originate from one sample sequenced in a study of blood T cell repertoires in COVID-19. Clones were read by immunoSEQ multiplex PCR, and TCRdb kept only the in-frame ones, dropping some. The table includes 200,000 to 250,000 clones, about 85% detected once. Sequenced sample: PBMCs or T cells enriched from blood (not recorded which). The receptors were sampled from a man under 40 who had recovered from COVID-19.

This chain joins TRBV5-5 and TRBJ2-1; D may be TRBD2 (5 bases). Trimming removed 2 bases from V and 7 bases from J, with 16 bases in between. CDR3 length equals 15 residues. The germline gives CDR1 SGHKS, CDR2 YYEKEE (reference sequence). The CDR3 protein is CASSFDGSLGNEQFF. In DNA form, the CDR3 reads TGTGCCAGCAGCTTTGATGGGAGTTTGGGGAATGAGCAGTTCTTC.

This sequence joins TRBV14 and TRBJ1-2, with D uncertain. This CDR3 has 13 amino acids. V was shortened by 8 bases and J by 5 bases, with 15 bases between the two germline ends. Germline assignment: CDR1 SGHDN and CDR2 FVKESK. Written as DNA, the CDR3 is TGTGCCAGCGCAGAACAGCGGGGATATGGCTACACCTTC. Its translation: CASAEQRGYGYTF.

The chain carries TRBV5-1 and TRBJ2-3, with D uncertain. The CDR3 is 16 residues long. The germline V gene encodes CDR1 SGHRS and CDR2 YFSETQ. V lost 0 bases, J lost 0 bases, and 11 bases lay in between. In DNA, the CDR3 is TGCGCCAGCAGCTTGGCCGCCAGGTCTAGCACAGATACGCAGTATTTT. Translating gives CASSLAARSSTDTQYF.

The chain is built from TRBV11-2 and TRBJ2-1; a weak D match, TRBD1 (5 bases). CDR3 size: 15 residues. Trimming pared 1 base from V and 0 bases from J, leaving 7 bases between. Germline V gene data show CDR1 as SGHAT and CDR2 as FQNNGV. CDR3 amino acids: CASSLGQGSYNEQFF. For the CDR3, the DNA is TGTGCCAGCAGCTTAGGGCAGGGCTCCTACAATGAGCAGTTCTTC.

This clone was counted a single time. CDR3 in DNA: TGTGCCAGCAGCCCCCTCACAGGGGTGGGGGAAAAACTGTTTTTT. This translates into CASSPLTGVGEKLFF. The chain joins TRBV7-8 to TRBJ1-4; TRBD1 agrees at 7 bases. Germline trimming cut 5 bases from V and 8 bases from J; bases unmatched to any gene: 11. Germline CDR1 is SGHVS and CDR2 is FQNEAQ. The CDR3 is 15 amino acids.

The chain uses TRBV19 and TRBJ2-5, with D perhaps matching TRBD2 (6 bases). Trimming took off 6 bases at V and 5 bases at J, with 13 bases between the two ends. CDR1 is LNHDA and CDR2 is SQIVND in the germline V gene (reference sequence). The CDR3 has 13 amino acids. CDR3 residues: CASSRTSSETQYF. CDR3 nucleotide sequence: TGTGCCAGTAGCAGAACTAGCTCTGAGACCCAGTACTTC.

V gene TRBV27 combines with J gene TRBJ2-7, with 13 bases that match TRBD2. With V trimmed by 5 bases and J by 6 bases, 19 bases remained unmatched. CDR1 is MNHEY, CDR2 SMNVEV, per germline (reference sequence). The CDR3 extends over 19 amino acids. The CDR3 loop is CASSLTGGLTSGRPIEQYF. CDR3 DNA sequence: TGTGCCAGCAGTCTAACAGGGGGCTTGACTAGCGGGAGGCCCATCGAGCAGTACTTC.

This sequence joins TRBV7-6 and TRBJ1-3; 10 nucleotides agree with TRBD1. Trimming took 10 bases from V and 4 from J; bases not matched to a gene: 4. In germline, CDR1 is SGHVS, CDR2 FNYEAQ. The CDR3 spans 13 residues. The CDR3 region is CATRTGGGNTIYF. The CDR3 nucleotides read TGTGCCACAAGGACAGGGGGGGGAAACACCATATATTTT.

This clone was observed a few times. The chain links TRBV12-5 to TRBJ2-5, with D tentatively TRBD2 (6 bases). The V end was cut by 2 bases, the J end by 4 bases, with 11 bases between. CDR1 and CDR2 (germline): LGHNT, FRNRAP. The CDR3 extends over 14 amino acids. CDR3 coding DNA: TGTGCTAGTGGTTTGAAGGAGGGGAGAGAGACCCAGTACTTC. It codes for CASGLKEGRETQYF.